A selection of T cell receptor beta chains follows, all from one sample in a study of breast tumors, draining lymph nodes, adjacent tissues. TCRdb re-called the multiplex PCR reads with MiXCR, one entry per CDR3 protein. The sample comprises 140,000 to 150,000 distinct CDR3 sequences, around a third of which are singletons, and approximately 2.2% rests with the top ten. Sequenced material: axillary lymph node tissue. The receptors were sampled from a female donor with breast cancer. Some clones in this sample may be carry-over from other donors' samples. The CDR3 runs from the conserved cysteine through the conserved F or W. Each record gives: J gene, V gene, clone size, D gene, CDR3 DNA, CDR3 protein. A D gene is named only where the DNA matches it firmly. A clone size is listed for some rows: how often the clone was seen (once, few, many), or a class if it is expanded.

j_call: TRBJ1-1; v_call: TRBV12-3/TRBV12-4; clone_size: few; d_call: -; cdr3_nt: TGTGCCAGCAGTTTAAGGAGGCAGGCACTGAACACTGAAGCTTTCTTT; cdr3_aa: CASSLRRQALNTEAFF
j_call: TRBJ2-1; v_call: TRBV3-1; clone_size: many; d_call: TRBD2; cdr3_nt: TGTGCCAGCAGCCAAGATCGCCTAGCGGGGTTTAATGAGCAGTTCTTC; cdr3_aa: CASSQDRLAGFNEQFF
j_call: TRBJ1-5; v_call: TRBV28; clone_size: -; d_call: TRBD1; cdr3_nt: TGTGCCAGCAGCCTCAACAGGGGAGGTGGTTTCAGGAGCAATCAGCCCCAGCATTTT; cdr3_aa: CASSLNRGGGFRSNQPQHF
j_call: TRBJ2-3; v_call: TRBV5-1; clone_size: -; d_call: -; cdr3_nt: TGCGCCAGCAGCTTGGATGGGCGGAGTAGCACAGATACGCAGTATTTT; cdr3_aa: CASSLDGRSSTDTQYF
j_call: TRBJ1-2; v_call: TRBV7-9; clone_size: few; d_call: -; cdr3_nt: TGTGCCAGCAGCTTAGCGTTAGGAAGCCAAGGAGAAGGCTACACCTTC; cdr3_aa: CASSLALGSQGEGYTF
j_call: TRBJ2-1; v_call: TRBV5-6; clone_size: many; d_call: -; cdr3_nt: TGTGCCAGCAGCGGTTTGACAGGCCACAATGAGCAGTTCTTC; cdr3_aa: CASSGLTGHNEQFF
j_call: TRBJ1-2; v_call: TRBV19; clone_size: many; d_call: -; cdr3_nt: TGTGCCAGTAGCACGGAGGGGGGGTTCTATGGCTACACCTTC; cdr3_aa: CASSTEGGFYGYTF
j_call: TRBJ2-1; v_call: TRBV7-3; clone_size: many; d_call: -; cdr3_nt: TGTGCCAGCAGCTTATCCGCGGCAGAACACAATGAGCAGTTCTTC; cdr3_aa: CASSLSAAEHNEQFF
j_call: TRBJ2-7; v_call: TRBV13; clone_size: -; d_call: -; cdr3_nt: TGTGCCAGCAGCTCCTTACAGACTCCCTACGAGCAGTACTTC; cdr3_aa: CASSSLQTPYEQYF
j_call: TRBJ2-1; v_call: TRBV11-2; clone_size: many; d_call: TRBD2; cdr3_nt: TGTGCCAGCAGCTTAGATGAGTCAGTCGGGGGGTACTCCTACAATGAGCAGTTCTTC; cdr3_aa: CASSLDESVGGYSYNEQFF
j_call: TRBJ1-6; v_call: TRBV6-1; clone_size: many; d_call: TRBD1; cdr3_nt: TGTGCCAGCAGTGACGGAGGACAGGGGAATTCACCCCTCCACTTT; cdr3_aa: CASSDGGQGNSPLHF